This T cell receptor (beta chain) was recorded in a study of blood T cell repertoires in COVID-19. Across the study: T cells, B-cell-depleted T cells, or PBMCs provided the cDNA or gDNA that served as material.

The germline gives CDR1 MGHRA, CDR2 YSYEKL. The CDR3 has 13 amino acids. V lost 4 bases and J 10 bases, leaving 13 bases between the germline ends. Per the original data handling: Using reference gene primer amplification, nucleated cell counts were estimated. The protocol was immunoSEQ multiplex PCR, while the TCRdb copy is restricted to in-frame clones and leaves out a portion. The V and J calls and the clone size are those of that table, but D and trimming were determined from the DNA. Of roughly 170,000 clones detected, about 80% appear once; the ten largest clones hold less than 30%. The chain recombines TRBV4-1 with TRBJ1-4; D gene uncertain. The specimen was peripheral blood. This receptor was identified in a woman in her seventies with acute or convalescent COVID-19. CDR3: CASSLYVGGKLFF. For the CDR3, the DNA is TGCGCCAGCAGCCTCTACGTAGGCGGAAAACTGTTTTTT.